One sample yielded the 21 T cell receptor beta chains listed below, sequenced in a study of blood T cell repertoires in COVID-19. Assay used: immunoSEQ multiplex PCR; TCRdb lists only in-frame clones, some missing. The table lists roughly 81,000 clones, under 85% of them singletons. Material: peripheral blood. The receptors were sampled from a woman in her 70s with acute or convalescent COVID-19.

The chain combines TRBV2 with TRBJ2-2; 7 positions match TRBD1. The CDR3 contains 15 residues. Germline trimming cut 3 bases from V and 0 bases from J; bases unmatched to any gene: 1. Germline assignment: CDR1 SNHLY and CDR2 FYNNEI. CDR3 sequence: CASSEGTANTGELFF. The CDR3 DNA sequence: TGTGCCAGCAGTGAGGGGACAGCGAACACCGGGGAGCTGTTTTTT.

This chain connects TRBV6-5 to TRBJ2-5, with TRBD1 matching over 7 bases. This CDR3 contains 15 residues. With V trimmed by 0 bases and J by 2 bases, 3 bases remained unmatched. Germline V lookup: CDR1 MNHEY, CDR2 SVGAGI. The CDR3 is CASSYSTGKQETQYF. In DNA, the CDR3 is TGTGCCAGCAGTTACTCGACAGGGAAGCAAGAGACCCAGTACTTC.

V usage is TRBV5-4 and J usage is TRBJ1-2, with 8 nucleotides matching TRBD1. Losses at the gene ends were 1 base for V and 4 bases for J; bases not matched to a gene: 3. This CDR3 region has 14 residues. CDR1 is SGHNT and CDR2 is YYREEE in the germline V gene (reference sequence). CDR3 sequence: CASSLPGGGYGYTF. In nucleotides, the CDR3 is TGTGCCAGCAGCTTGCCAGGGGGCGGCTATGGCTACACCTTC.

This clone has a handful of counts. The rearrangement joins TRBV6-5 to TRBJ1-2; 7 nucleotides line up with TRBD1. The CDR3 is 11 residues long. J lost 11 bases, V lost 4 bases, and 4 bases had no gene match. Germline-derived CDR1 and CDR2 are MNHEY and SVGAGI. CDR3 bases: TGTGCCAGCAGTTCTCGACAGGGTTACACCTTC. It translates to CASSSRQGYTF.

This rearrangement joins TRBV5-1 to TRBJ2-6; no firm D call. Germline-derived CDR1 and CDR2 are SGHRS and YFSETQ. V was trimmed by 6 bases and J by 0 bases, leaving 4 bases between them. The CDR3 has 13 residues. The CDR3 nucleotides are TGCGCCAGCAAGAGCTCTGGGGCCAACGTCCTGACTTTC. It specifies CASKSSGANVLTF. Combining the CDR3 with reference TRBV5-1 and TRBJ2-6 gives the whole variable domain KAGVTQTPRYLIKTRGQQVTLSCSPISGHRSVSWYQQTPGQGLQFLFEYFSETQRNKGNFPGRFSGRQFSNSRSEMNVSTLELGDSALYLCASKSSGANVLTFGAGSRLTVL.

The chain joins TRBV5-1 to TRBJ2-7; TRBD1 matches at 9 bases. The ends lost 2 bases at V and 3 bases at J; junction bases unmatched: 3. Germline CDR1 and CDR2: SGHRS and YFSETQ. The CDR3 extends over 14 amino acids. In DNA, the CDR3 is TGCGCCAGCAGCTTCGGGACAGGGATCTACGAGCAGTACTTC. This encodes CASSFGTGIYEQYF.

The chain couples TRBV28 to TRBJ2-7, with 8 bases lining up with TRBD1. The J segment lost 0 bases and the V segment lost 6 bases, leaving 7 bases of the junction unmatched. In germline, CDR1 is MDHEN, CDR2 SYDVKM. The CDR3 is 15 residues long. Here the CDR3 reads CASSTRQGSSYEQYF. In DNA form, the CDR3 reads TGTGCCAGCAGCACTCGACAGGGGAGCTCCTACGAGCAGTACTTC.

The rearrangement links TRBV6-6 to TRBJ2-3; 8 bases align to TRBD2. The CDR3 totals 14 residues. The V segment lost 6 bases and the J segment 6 bases; nucleotides outside the gene matches: 8. Per germline, CDR1 MNHNY and CDR2 SVGAGI (reference sequence). DNA for the CDR3: TGTGCCAGCAGGGCGGGGGGCAGCCTGGATACGCAGTATTTT. This gives the protein CASRAGGSLDTQYF.

V gene TRBV7-8 combines with J gene TRBJ1-5; 12 bases are a match to TRBD1. From germline, CDR1 is SGHVS and CDR2 FQNEAQ. Germline trimming cut 6 bases from V and 9 bases from J; bases unmatched to any gene: 9. The CDR3 contains 15 residues. The DNA of the CDR3 is TGTGCCAGCAGTTCACCGGGACAGGGGGCTATGCCCCAGCATTTT. It specifies CASSSPGQGAMPQHF.

As DNA, the CDR3 is TGTGCCAGCAGTTTTACTCCTCGGGATACGCAGTATTTT. Encoded protein: CASSFTPRDTQYF. The rearrangement joins TRBV7-3 to TRBJ2-3; D unclear. V lost 6 bases, J lost 6 bases, and 13 bases lay in between. This CDR3 is 13 amino acids long. CDR1 and CDR2 (germline): SGHTA, FQGTGA.

This clone appeared a single time. V usage is TRBV6-5 and J usage is TRBJ1-3; D uncertain. Trimming pared 5 bases from V and 0 bases from J, leaving 5 bases between. This CDR3 has 13 residues. CDR1 MNHEY and CDR2 SVGAGI come from the germline V gene. The CDR3 coding sequence is TGTGCCAGCAGTATATTCTCTGGAAACACCATATATTTT. Protein sequence: CASSIFSGNTIYF.

The V call is TRBV6-1, the J call TRBJ1-5; no definite D call. This CDR3 is built from 15 residues. Germline CDR1 reads MNHNS; CDR2 reads SASEGT. Trimming removed 3 bases at V and 0 bases at J, with 9 bases between. CDR3 sequence: CASSESGNSNQPQHF. CDR3 sequence (DNA): TGTGCCAGCAGTGAGAGCGGGAATAGCAATCAGCCCCAGCATTTT.

V gene TRBV24-1 combines with J gene TRBJ2-2, with 8 positions matching TRBD2. The CDR3 is 14 residues long. With V trimmed by 5 bases and J by 6 bases, 4 bases remained unmatched. Germline CDR1 reads KGHDR; CDR2 reads SFDVKD. In nucleotides, the CDR3 is TGTGCCACCAGTGGTACGGGGGGGGCCGGGGAGCTGTTTTTT. It is translated as CATSGTGGAGELFF.

The J gene is TRBJ1-6, the V gene TRBV27; a weak D match, TRBD1 (6 bases). Trimming shortened V by 6 bases and J by 11 bases, and 11 bases separated the two germline ends. Germline V gene lookup returns CDR1 MNHEY and CDR2 SMNVEV (reference sequence). The CDR3 has 12 residues. DNA for the CDR3: TGTGCCAGCAGCACCGGGACAACACCCCTCCACTTT. Translated, it gives CASSTGTTPLHF.

The chain has TRBV10-3 and TRBJ1-1; D is perhaps TRBD1 (6 bases). Per the germline V gene, CDR1 is ENHRY and CDR2 is SYGVKD. V lost 7 bases, J lost 0 bases, and 12 bases lay in between. The CDR3 has 14 residues. The CDR3 sequence: CAIKATGLNTEAFF. The DNA for the CDR3 is TGTGCCATCAAAGCGACAGGACTGAACACTGAAGCTTTCTTT.

The J gene is TRBJ1-1, the V gene TRBV29-1, with D maybe TRBD1 (6 bases). V was shortened by 6 bases and J by 1 base, with 6 bases between the two germline ends. Germline V gene data show CDR1 as SQVTM and CDR2 as ANQGSEA. This CDR3 has 11 residues. This chain's CDR3 is CSVDRNTEAFF. The CDR3 nucleotides read TGCAGCGTGGACAGGAACACTGAAGCTTTCTTT.

The V call is TRBV25-1, the J call TRBJ2-1; tentative D call: TRBD1 (5 bases). With 2 bases removed from V and 8 bases from J, the gap between germline ends came to 16 bases. CDR3 length equals 15 residues. The germline V gene encodes CDR1 MGHDK and CDR2 SYGVNS. CDR3 region: CASSEPGPGLHEQFF. Here the CDR3 DNA reads TGTGCCAGCAGTGAACCAGGGCCAGGCCTTCATGAGCAGTTCTTC.

The rearrangement uses TRBV7-2 and TRBJ2-2, with 9 bases fitting TRBD2. Germline lookup yields CDR1 SGHTA and CDR2 FQGNSA. This CDR3 has 16 amino acids. V trimming: 5 bases; J trimming: 4 bases; junction bases outside the gene matches: 8. CDR3 protein: CASSPPGTSLTGELFF. In DNA form, the CDR3 reads TGTGCCAGCAGCCCCCCCGGGACTAGCCTCACCGGGGAGCTGTTTTTT. Full variable domain (missing parts from reference TRBV7-2 and TRBJ2-2): GAGVSQSPSNKVTEKGKDVELRCDPISGHTALYWYRQSLGQGLEFLIYFQGNSAPDKSGLPSDRFSAERTGGSVSTLTIQRTQQEDSAVYLCASSPPGTSLTGELFFGEGSRLTVL.

This chain connects TRBV28 to TRBJ1-2, with TRBD1 matching 10 bases. In germline, CDR1 is MDHEN, CDR2 SYDVKM. V shed 9 bases, J shed 7 bases, and the junction held 11 bases outside the gene matches. CDR3 size: 14 residues. The CDR3 reads CASSRQGATGGYTF. Here the CDR3 DNA reads TGTGCCAGTAGTAGACAGGGGGCTACGGGTGGCTACACCTTC.

The chain uses TRBV2 and TRBJ1-2; D unresolved. The CDR3 covers 12 residues. Germline CDR1 SNHLY, CDR2 FYNNEI. Trimming pared 4 bases from V and 3 bases from J, leaving 6 bases between. CDR3 nucleotide sequence: TGTGCCAGCAGTGCGACTTACTATGGCTACACCTTC. Amino acid sequence: CASSATYYGYTF.

The chain has TRBV9 and TRBJ1-5; D is undetermined. V shed 2 bases and J shed 3 bases, with 12 bases lying between them. There are 15 residues in the CDR3. From germline, CDR1 is SGDLS and CDR2 YYNGEE. In nucleotides, the CDR3 is TGTGCCAGCAGCGTTTTAAGCAGGTTCAATCAGCCCCAGCATTTT. It is translated as CASSVLSRFNQPQHF. Full variable domain (rest looked up from reference TRBV9 and TRBJ1-5): DSGVTQTPKHLITATGQRVTLRCSPRSGDLSVYWYQQSLDQGLQFLIQYYNGEERAKGNILERFSAQQFPDLHSELNLSSLELGDSALYFCASSVLSRFNQPQHFGDGTRLSIL.